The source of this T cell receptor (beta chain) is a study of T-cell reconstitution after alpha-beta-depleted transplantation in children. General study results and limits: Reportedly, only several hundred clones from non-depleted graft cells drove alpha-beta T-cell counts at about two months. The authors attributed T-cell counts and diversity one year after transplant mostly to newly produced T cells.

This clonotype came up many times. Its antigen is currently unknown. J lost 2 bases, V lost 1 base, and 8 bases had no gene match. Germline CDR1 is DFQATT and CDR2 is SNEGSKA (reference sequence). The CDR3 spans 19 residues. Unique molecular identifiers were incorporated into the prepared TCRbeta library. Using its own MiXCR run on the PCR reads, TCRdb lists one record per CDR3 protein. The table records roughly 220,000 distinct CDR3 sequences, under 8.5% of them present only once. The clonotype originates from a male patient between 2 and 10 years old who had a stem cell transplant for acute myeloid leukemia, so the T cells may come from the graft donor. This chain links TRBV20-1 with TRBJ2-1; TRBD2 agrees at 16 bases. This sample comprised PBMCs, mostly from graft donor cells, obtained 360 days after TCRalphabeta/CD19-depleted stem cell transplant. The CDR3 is CSARVAGTSGGETYNEQFF. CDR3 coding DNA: TGCAGTGCTAGAGTTGCCGGGACTAGCGGGGGGGAGACCTACAATGAGCAGTTCTTC.